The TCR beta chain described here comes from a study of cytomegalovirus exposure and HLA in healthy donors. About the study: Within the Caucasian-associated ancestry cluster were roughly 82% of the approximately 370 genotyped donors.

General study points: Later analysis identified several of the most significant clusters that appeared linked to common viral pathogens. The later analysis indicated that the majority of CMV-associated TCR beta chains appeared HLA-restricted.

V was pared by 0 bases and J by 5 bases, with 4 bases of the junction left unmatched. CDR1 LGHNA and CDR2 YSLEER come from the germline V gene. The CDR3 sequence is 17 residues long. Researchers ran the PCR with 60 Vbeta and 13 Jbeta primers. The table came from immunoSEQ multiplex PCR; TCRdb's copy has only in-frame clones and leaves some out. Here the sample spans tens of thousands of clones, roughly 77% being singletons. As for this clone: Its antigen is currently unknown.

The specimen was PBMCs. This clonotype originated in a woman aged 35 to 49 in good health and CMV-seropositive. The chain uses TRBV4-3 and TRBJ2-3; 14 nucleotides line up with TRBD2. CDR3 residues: CASSQDRGLAGVDTQYF. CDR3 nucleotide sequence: TGCGCCAGCAGCCAAGACCGGGGACTAGCGGGAGTAGATACGCAGTATTTT.